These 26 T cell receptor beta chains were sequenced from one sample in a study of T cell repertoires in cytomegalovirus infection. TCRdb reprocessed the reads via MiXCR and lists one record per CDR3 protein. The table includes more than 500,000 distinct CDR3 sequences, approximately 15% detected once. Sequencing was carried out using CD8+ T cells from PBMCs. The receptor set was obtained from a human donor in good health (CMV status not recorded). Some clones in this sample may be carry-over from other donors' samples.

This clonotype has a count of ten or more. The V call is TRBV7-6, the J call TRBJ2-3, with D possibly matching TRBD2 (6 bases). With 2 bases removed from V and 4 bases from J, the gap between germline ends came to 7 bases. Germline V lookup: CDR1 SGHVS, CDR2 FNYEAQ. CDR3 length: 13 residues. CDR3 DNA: TGTGCCAGCAGCTTACGGGACTCAGATACGCAGTATTTT. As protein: CASSLRDSDTQYF.

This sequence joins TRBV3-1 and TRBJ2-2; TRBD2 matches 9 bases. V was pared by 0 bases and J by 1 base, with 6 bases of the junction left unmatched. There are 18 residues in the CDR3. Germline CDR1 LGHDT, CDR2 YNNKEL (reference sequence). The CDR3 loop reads CASSQDLQREENTGELFF. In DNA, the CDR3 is TGTGCCAGCAGCCAAGATCTGCAGCGGGAGGAGAACACCGGGGAGCTGTTTTTT.

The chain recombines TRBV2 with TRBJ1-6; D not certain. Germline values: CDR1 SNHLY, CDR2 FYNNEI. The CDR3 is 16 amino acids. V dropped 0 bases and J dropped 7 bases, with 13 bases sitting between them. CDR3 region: CASSEASASLNSPLHF. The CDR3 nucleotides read TGTGCCAGCAGTGAAGCCTCCGCCAGCTTGAATTCACCCCTCCACTTT.

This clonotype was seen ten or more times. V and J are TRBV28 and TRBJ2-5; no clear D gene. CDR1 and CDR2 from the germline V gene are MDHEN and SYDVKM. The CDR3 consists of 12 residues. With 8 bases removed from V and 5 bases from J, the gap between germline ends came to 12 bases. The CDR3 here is CASSQAVETQYF. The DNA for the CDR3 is TGTGCCAGCTCCCAGGCAGTCGAGACCCAGTACTTC.

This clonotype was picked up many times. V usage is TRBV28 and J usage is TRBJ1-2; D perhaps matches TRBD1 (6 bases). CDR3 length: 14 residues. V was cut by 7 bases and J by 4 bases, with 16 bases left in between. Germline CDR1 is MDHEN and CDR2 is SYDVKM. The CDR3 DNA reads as TGTGCCAGCACCCTTGAGGGGGTCGGCTATGGCTACACCTTC. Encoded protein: CASTLEGVGYGYTF.

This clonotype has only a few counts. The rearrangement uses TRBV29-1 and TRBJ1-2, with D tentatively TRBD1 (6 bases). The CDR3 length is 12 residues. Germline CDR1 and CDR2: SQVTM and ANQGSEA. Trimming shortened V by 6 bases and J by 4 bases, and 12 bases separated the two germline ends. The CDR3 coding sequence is TGCAGCGTCGAGGGGGGTAGCTATGGCTACACCTTC. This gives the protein CSVEGGSYGYTF.

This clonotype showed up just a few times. In nucleotides, the CDR3 is TGTGCCAGCACTATGGGACAGCTCAATCAGCCCCAGCATTTT. Amino acids: CASTMGQLNQPQHF. The chain has TRBV2 and TRBJ1-5, with 7 nucleotides matching TRBD1. CDR3 length: 14 residues. The germline CDR1 and CDR2 sequences are SNHLY and FYNNEI. V lost 7 bases to trimming and J lost 3 bases; unmatched junction nucleotides: 6.

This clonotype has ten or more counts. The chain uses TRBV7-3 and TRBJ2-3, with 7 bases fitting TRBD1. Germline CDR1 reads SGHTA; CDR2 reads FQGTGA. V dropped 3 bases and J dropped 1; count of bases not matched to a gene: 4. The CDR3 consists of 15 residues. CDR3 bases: TGTGCCAGCAGCTTCACAGGGGACCGCACAGATACGCAGTATTTT. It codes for CASSFTGDRTDTQYF. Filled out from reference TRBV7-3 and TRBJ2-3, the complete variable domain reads GAGVSQTPSNKVTEKGKYVELRCDPISGHTALYWYRQSLGQGPEFLIYFQGTGAADDSGLPNDRFFAVRPEGSVSTLKIQRTERGDSAVYLCASSFTGDRTDTQYFGPGTRLTVL.

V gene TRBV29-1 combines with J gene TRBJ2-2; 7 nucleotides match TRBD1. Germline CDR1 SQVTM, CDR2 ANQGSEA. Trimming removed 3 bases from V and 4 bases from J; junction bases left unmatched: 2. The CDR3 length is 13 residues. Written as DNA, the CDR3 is TGCAGCGTTGAGGGACAGCGCACCGGGGAGCTGTTTTTT. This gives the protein CSVEGQRTGELFF.

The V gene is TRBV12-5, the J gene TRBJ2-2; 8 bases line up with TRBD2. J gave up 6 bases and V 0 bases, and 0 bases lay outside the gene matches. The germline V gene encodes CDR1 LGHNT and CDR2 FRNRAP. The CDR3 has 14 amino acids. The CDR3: CASGLVAGAGELFF. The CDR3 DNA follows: TGTGCTAGTGGTTTGGTAGCGGGGGCCGGGGAGCTGTTTTTT.

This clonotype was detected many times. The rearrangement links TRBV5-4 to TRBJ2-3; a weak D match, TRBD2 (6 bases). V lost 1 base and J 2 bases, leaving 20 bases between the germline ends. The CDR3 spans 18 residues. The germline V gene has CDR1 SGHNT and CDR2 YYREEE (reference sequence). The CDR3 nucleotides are TGTGCCAGCAGCTTGTCGTTGGTTCGGCGGGGAGCCACAGATACGCAGTATTTT. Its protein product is CASSLSLVRRGATDTQYF.

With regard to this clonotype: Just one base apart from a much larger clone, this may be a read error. CDR3 sequence reads: CASSLDSAGGTEAFF. In DNA, the CDR3 is TGTGCCAGCAGCTTAGATTCAGCCGGAGGCACTGAAGCTTTCTTT. The chain links TRBV11-3 to TRBJ1-1; D is undetermined. The germline V gene has CDR1 SGHNT and CDR2 YENEEA. V shed 0 bases and J shed 4 bases, with 12 bases lying between them. CDR3 length equals 15 residues.

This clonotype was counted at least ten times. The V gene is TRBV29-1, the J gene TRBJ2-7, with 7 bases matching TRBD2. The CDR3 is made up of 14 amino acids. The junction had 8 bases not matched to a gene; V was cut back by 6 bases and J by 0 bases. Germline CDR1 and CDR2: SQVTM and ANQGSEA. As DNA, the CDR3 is TGCAGCGTCCTGGGGGGGGACTACTCCTACGAGCAGTACTTC. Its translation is CSVLGGDYSYEQYF.

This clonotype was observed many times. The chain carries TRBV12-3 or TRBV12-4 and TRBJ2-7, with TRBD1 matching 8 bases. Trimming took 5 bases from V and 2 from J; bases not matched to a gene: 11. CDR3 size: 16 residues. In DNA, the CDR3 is TGTGCCAGCAGTACCCGGGGACAGGCGTTTCCCTACGAGCAGTACTTC. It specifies CASSTRGQAFPYEQYF.

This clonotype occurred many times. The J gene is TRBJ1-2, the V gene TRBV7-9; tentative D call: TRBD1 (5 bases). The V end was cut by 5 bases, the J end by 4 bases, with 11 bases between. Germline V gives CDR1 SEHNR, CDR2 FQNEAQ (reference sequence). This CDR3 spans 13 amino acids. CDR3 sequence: CASSPQDTYGYTF. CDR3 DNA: TGTGCCAGCAGCCCACAGGATACCTATGGCTACACCTTC.

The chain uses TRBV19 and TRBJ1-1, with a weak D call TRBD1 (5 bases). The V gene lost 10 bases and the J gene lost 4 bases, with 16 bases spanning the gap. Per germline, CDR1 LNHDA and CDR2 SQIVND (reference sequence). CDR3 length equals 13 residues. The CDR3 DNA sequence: TGTGCCACCGGGACCAGGGCTTTCACTGAAGCTTTCTTT. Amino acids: CATGTRAFTEAFF.

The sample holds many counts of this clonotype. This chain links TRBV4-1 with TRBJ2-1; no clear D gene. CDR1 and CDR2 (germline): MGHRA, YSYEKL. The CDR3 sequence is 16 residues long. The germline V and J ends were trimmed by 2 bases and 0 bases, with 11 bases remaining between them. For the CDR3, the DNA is TGCGCCAGCAGCCAAAAACAGAGCAGCTCCTACAATGAGCAGTTCTTC. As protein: CASSQKQSSSYNEQFF.

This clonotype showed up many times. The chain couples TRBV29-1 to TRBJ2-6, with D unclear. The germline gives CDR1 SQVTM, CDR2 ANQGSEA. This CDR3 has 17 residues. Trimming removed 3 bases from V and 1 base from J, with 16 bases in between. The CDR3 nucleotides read TGCAGCGTTGAGTCCAGAGAGCTTGAATCTGGGGCCAACGTCCTGACTTTC. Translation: CSVESRELESGANVLTF.

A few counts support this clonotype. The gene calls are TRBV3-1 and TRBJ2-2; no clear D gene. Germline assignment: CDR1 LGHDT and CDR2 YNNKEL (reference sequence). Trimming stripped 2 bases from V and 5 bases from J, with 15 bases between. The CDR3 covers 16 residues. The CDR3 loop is CASSQIPKGGTGELFF. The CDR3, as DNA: TGTGCCAGCAGCCAAATACCGAAGGGTGGAACCGGGGAGCTGTTTTTT. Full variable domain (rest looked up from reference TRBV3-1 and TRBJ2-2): DTAVSQTPKYLVTQMGNDKSIKCEQNLGHDTMYWYKQDSKKFLKIMFSYNNKELIINETVPNRFSPKSPDKAHLNLHINSLELGDSAVYFCASSQIPKGGTGELFFGEGSRLTVL.

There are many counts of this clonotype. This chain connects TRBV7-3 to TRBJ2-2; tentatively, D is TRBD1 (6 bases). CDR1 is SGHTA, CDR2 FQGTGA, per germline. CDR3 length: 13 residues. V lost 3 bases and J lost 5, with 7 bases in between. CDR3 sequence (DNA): TGTGCCAGCAGCTTGACAGGTACCGGGGAGCTGTTTTTT. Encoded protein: CASSLTGTGELFF.

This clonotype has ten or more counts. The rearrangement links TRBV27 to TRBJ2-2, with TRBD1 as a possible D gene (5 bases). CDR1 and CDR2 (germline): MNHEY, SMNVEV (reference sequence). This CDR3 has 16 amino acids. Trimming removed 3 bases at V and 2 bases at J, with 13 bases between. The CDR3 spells CASSLGPRGNTGELFF. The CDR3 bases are TGTGCCAGCAGTTTGGGGCCGCGAGGAAACACCGGGGAGCTGTTTTTT.

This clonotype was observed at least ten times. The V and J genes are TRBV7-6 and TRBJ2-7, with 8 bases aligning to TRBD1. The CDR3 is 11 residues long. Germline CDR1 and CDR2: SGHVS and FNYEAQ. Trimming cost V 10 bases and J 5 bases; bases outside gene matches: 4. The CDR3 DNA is TGTGCCACCCGGACAGGGAACGAGCAGTACTTC. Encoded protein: CATRTGNEQYF.

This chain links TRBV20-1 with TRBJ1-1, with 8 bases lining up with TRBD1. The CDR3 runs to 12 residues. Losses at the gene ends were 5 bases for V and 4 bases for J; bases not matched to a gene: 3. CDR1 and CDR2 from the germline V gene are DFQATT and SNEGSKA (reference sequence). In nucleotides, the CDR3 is TGCAGTGCTCGACAGGGGAGCACTGAAGCTTTCTTT. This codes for CSARQGSTEAFF.

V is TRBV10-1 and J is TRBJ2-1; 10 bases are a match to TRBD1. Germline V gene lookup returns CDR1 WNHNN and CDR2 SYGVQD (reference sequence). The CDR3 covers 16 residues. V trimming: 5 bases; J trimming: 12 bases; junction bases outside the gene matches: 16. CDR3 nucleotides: TGCGCCAGCAGTACCGGGACAGGGGTCAGGTCTAGTCGGCAGTTCTTC. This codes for CASSTGTGVRSSRQFF.

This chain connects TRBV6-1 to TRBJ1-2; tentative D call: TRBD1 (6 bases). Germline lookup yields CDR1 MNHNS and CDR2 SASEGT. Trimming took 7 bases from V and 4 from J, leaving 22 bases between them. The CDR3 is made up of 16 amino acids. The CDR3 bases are TGTGCCAGCACCCTCATAGGGGGGGCGGTTGGCTATGGCTACACCTTC. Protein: CASTLIGGAVGYGYTF.

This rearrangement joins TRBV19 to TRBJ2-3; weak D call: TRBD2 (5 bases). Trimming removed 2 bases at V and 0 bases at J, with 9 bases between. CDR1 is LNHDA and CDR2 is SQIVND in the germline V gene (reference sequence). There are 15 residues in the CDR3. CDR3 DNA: TGTGCCAGTAGTATAATCGGGATTAGCACAGATACGCAGTATTTT. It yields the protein CASSIIGISTDTQYF.